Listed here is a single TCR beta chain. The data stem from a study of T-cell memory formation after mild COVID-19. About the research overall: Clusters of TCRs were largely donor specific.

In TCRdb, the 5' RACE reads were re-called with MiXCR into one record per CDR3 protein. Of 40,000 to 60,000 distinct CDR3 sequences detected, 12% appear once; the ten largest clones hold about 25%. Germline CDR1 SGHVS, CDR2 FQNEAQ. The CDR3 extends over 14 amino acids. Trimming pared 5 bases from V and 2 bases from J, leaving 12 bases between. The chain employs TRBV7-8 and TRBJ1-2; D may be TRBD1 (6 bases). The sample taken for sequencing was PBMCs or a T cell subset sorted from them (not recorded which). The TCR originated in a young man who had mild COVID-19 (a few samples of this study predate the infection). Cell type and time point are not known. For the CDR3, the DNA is TGTGCCAGCAGCCAGGGGAGTGCGAACTATGGCTACACCTTC. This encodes CASSQGSANYGYTF.